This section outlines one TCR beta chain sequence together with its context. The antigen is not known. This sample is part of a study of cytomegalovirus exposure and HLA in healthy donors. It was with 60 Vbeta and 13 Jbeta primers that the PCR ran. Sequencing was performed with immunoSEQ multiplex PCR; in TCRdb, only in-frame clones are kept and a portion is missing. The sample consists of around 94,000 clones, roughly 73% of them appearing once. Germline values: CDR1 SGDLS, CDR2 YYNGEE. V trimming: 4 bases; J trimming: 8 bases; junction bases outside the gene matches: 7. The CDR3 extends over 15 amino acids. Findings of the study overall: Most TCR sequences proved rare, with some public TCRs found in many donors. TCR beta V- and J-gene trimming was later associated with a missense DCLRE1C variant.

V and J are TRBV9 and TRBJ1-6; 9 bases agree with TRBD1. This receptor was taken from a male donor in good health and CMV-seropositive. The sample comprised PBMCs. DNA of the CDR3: TGTGCCAGCAGCCCCGGACAGGGGAACTATTCACCCCTCCACTTT. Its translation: CASSPGQGNYSPLHF.